This T cell receptor beta chain was found in a study of post-analysis software for immune sequencing data. Study summary: The disease courses covered relapsing-remitting, secondary progressive and progressive-relapsing multiple sclerosis. Study-wide points: F measure grouped same-batch samples tightly together. There was significantly lower normalized Chao1 diversity in multiple sclerosis patients than in controls. Compared with controls, patients had more of about 5 TRBV segments, including TRBV5-6, TRBV5-1 and TRBV20-1.

Of note for this clonotype: What it recognizes is unknown.

Germline V gene lookup returns CDR1 MNHEY and CDR2 SVGAGI. V lost 0 bases, J lost 11 bases, and 8 bases lay in between. This CDR3 has 13 amino acids. Tagging with unique molecular identifiers was a feature of the TCR beta cDNA libraries. Input of roughly 0.95 to 11 million T cells yielded around 500,000 cDNA molecules. Using its own MiXCR run on the PCR reads, TCRdb lists one record per CDR3 protein. The top ten clones hold 6% of a sample with about 540,000 distinct CDR3 sequences, around a third of them seen once. Sequencing was done on a sample of blood. The rearrangement joins TRBV6-5 to TRBJ1-6, with a tentative D call TRBD1 (5 bases). The clonotype comes from a girl aged 2-17 years with multiple sclerosis. CDR3 coding DNA: TGTGCCAGCAGTTACTCGACAGAGACACCCCTCCACTTT. Its protein product is CASSYSTETPLHF.